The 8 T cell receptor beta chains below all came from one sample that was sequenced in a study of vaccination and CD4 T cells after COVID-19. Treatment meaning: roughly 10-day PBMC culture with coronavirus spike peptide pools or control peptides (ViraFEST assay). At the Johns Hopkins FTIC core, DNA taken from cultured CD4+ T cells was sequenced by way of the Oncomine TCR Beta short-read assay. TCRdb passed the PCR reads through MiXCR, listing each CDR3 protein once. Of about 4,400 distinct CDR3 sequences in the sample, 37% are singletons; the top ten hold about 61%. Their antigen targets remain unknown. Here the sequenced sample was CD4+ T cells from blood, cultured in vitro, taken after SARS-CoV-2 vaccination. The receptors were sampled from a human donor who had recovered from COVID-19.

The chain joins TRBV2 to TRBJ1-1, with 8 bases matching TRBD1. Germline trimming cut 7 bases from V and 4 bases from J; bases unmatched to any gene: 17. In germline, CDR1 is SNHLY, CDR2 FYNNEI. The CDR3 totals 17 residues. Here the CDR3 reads CASKLPTGALRGTEAFF. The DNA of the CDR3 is TGTGCCAGCAAATTACCGACAGGGGCCCTTAGGGGCACTGAAGCTTTCTTT. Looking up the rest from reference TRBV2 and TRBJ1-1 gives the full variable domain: EPEVTQTPSHQVTQMGQEVILRCVPISNHLYFYWYRQILGQKVEFLVSFYNNEISEKSEIFDDQFSVERPDGSNFTLKIRSTKLEDSAMYFCASKLPTGALRGTEAFFGQGTRLTVV.

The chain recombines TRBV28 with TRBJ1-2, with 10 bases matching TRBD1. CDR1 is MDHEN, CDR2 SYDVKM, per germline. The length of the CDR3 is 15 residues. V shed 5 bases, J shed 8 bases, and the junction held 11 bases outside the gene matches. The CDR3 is CASSPRQGARKGYTF. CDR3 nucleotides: TGTGCCAGCAGTCCGCGACAGGGGGCGAGGAAGGGCTACACCTTC.

CDR3 amino acids: CSARPGTESSYNSPLHF. The DNA for the CDR3 is TGCAGTGCTAGGCCGGGGACAGAAAGCTCCTATAATTCACCCCTCCACTTT. The J gene is TRBJ1-6, the V gene TRBV20-1, with TRBD1 identical over 7 bases. In germline, CDR1 is DFQATT, CDR2 SNEGSKA (reference sequence). V was pared by 3 bases and J by 0 bases, with 8 bases of the junction left unmatched. The length of the CDR3 is 17 residues.

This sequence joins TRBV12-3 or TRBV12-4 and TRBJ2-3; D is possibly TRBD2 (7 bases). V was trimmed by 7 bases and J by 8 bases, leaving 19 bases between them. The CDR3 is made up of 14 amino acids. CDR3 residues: CASNPLGGAGTQYF. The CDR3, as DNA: TGTGCCAGCAACCCCTTGGGGGGGGCCGGTACGCAGTATTTT.

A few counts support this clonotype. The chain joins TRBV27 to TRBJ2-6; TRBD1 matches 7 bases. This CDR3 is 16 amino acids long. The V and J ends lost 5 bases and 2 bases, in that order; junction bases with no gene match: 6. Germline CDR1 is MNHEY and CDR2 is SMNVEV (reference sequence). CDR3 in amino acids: CASSRAQGAGANVLTF. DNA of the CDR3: TGTGCCAGCAGTCGCGCCCAGGGGGCTGGGGCCAACGTCCTGACTTTC.

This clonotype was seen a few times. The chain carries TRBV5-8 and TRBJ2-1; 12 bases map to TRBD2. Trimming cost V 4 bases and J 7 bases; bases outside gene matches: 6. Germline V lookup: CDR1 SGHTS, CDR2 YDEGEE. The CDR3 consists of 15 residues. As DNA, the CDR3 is TGTGCCAGCAGCGAACTAGCGGGAGGTGTGAATGAGCAGTTCTTC. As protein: CASSELAGGVNEQFF.

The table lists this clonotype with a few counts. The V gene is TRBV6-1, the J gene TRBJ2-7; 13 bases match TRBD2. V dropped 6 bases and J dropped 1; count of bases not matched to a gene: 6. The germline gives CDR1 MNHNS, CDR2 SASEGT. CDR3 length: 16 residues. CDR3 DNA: TGTGCCAGCAGCAGACTAGCGGGAGGAGGGTCCTACGAGCAGTACTTC. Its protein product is CASSRLAGGGSYEQYF.

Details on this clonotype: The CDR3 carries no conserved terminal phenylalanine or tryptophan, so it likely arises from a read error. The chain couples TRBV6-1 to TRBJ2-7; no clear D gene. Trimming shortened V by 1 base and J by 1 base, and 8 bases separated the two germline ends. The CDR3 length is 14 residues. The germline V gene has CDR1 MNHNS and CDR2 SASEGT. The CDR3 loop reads CASSEESWSYEQYL. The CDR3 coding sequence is TGTGCCAGCAGTGAAGAGAGCTGGTCCTACGAGCAGTACTTA.